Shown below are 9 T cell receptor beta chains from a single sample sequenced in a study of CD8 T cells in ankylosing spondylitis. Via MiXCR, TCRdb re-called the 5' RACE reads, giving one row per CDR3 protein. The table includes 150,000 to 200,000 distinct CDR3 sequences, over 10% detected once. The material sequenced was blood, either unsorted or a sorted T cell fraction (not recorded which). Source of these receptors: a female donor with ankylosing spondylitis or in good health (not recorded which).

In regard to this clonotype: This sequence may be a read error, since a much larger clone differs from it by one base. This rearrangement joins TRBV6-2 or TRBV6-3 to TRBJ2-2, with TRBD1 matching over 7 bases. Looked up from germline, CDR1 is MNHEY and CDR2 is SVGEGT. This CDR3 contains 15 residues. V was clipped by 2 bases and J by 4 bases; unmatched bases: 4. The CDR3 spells CASSYARGSTGELFF. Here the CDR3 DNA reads TGTGCCAGCAGTTACGCCAGGGGGTCCACCGGGGAGCTGTTTTTT.

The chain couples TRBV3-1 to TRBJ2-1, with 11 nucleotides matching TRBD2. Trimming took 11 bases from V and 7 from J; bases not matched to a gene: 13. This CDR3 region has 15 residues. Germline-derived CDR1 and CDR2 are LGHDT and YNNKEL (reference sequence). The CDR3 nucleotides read TGTGCCTGCTGCCTCACTAGCGGGAGCAGGAATGAGCAGTTCTTC. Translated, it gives CACCLTSGSRNEQFF.

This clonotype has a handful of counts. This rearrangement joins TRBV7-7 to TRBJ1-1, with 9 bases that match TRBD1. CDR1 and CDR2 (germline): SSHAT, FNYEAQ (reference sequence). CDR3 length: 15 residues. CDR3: CASWPEGTGFTEAFF. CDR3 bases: TGTGCTAGCTGGCCGGAGGGGACAGGGTTTACTGAAGCTTTCTTT.

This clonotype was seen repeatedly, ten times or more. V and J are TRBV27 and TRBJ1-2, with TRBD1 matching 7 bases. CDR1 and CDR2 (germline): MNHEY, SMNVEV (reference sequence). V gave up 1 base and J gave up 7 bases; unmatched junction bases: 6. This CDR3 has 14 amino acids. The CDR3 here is CASSLYEGAGGYTF. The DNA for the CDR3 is TGTGCCAGCAGTTTATATGAGGGGGCTGGTGGCTACACCTTC.

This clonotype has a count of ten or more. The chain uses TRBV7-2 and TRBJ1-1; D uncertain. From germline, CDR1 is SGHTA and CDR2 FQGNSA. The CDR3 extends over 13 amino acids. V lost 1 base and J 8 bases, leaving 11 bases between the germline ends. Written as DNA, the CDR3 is TGTGCCAGCAGCTTAGTAAACTCGGGCGAAGCTTTCTTT. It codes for CASSLVNSGEAFF.

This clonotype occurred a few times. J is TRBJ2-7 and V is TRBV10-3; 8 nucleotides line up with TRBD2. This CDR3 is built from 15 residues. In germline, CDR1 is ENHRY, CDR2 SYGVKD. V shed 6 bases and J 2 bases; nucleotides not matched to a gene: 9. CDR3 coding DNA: TGTGCCATCAGCCCCAGCGGGAGTGGAACCTACGAGCAGTACTTC. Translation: CAISPSGSGTYEQYF.

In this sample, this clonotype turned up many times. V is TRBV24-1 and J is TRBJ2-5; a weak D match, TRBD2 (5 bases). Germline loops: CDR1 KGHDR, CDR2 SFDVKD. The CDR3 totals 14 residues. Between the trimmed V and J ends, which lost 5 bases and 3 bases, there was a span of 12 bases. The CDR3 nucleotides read TGTGCCACCAGTGCCGGACTGCGTAAAGAGACCCAGTACTTC. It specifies CATSAGLRKETQYF.

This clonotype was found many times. CDR3 bases: TGTGCCAGCAGCCAAGGAAGTTTGGCAGGGGTATTTGAAAAACTGTTTTTT. The encoded protein is CASSQGSLAGVFEKLFF. The chain joins TRBV4-2 to TRBJ1-4; D perhaps matches TRBD1 (6 bases). V shed 1 base and J shed 7 bases, with 19 bases lying between them. Germline loops: CDR1 LGHNA, CDR2 YNFKEQ. The CDR3 runs to 17 residues.

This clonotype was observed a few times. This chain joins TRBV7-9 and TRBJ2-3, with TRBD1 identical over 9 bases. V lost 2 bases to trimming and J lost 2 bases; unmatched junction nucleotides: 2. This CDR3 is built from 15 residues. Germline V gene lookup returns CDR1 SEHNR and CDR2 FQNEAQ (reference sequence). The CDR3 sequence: CASSLIQGATDTQYF. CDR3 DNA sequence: TGTGCCAGCAGCTTAATACAGGGGGCCACAGATACGCAGTATTTT. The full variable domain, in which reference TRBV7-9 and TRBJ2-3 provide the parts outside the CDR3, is DTGVSQNPRHKITKRGQNVTFRCDPISEHNRLYWYRQTLGQGPEFLTYFQNEAQLEKSRLLSDRFSAERPKGSFSTLEIQRTEQGDSAMYLCASSLIQGATDTQYFGPGTRLTVL.